The 15 T cell receptor beta chains below come from one sample, sequenced in a study of graft-versus-host responses after intestinal transplantation. Profiled with immunoSEQ multiplex PCR; TCRdb holds only in-frame clones, not every one. The sample lists some 96,000 clones; approximately 90% were seen once. Sequences were derived from PBMCs, sampled about 440 days after intestinal transplant. All receptors come from a human patient who received an intestinal transplant, so some T cells may come from the graft donor.

J is TRBJ1-1 and V is TRBV2; 10 bases align to TRBD1. This CDR3 region has 15 residues. Germline V lookup: CDR1 SNHLY, CDR2 FYNNEI. Germline trimming cut 4 bases from V and 1 base from J; bases unmatched to any gene: 3. For the CDR3, the DNA is TGTGCCAGCAGTGGACAGGGGGCGGGGAACACTGAAGCTTTCTTT. Protein sequence: CASSGQGAGNTEAFF.

This sequence joins TRBV21-1 and TRBJ2-7; TRBD2, the table's D call, was not compared with the DNA. TRBV21-1 counts as a pseudogene. This CDR3 spans 17 amino acids. The CDR3, as DNA: TGTGCCAGCAGCAAAGTGGGTCGGGAGGCGCCAGGGCACGAGCAGTACTTC. Translating it yields CASSKVGREAPGHEQYF.

This clone appeared a single time. The rearrangement uses TRBV27 and TRBJ2-7; 8 bases fit TRBD1. Per germline, CDR1 MNHEY and CDR2 SMNVEV (reference sequence). The junction had 9 bases not matched to a gene; V was cut back by 5 bases and J by 3 bases. This CDR3 comprises 15 residues. The CDR3 DNA is TGTGCCAGCAGTATCGGACAGGGAGGTGGCTACGAGCAGTACTTC. This codes for CASSIGQGGGYEQYF.

This clone was recorded only once. This CDR3 is CASSEGVSYEQYF. CDR3 in DNA: TGTGCCAGCAGTGAAGGGGTCTCCTACGAGCAGTACTTC. This chain uses TRBV6-1 with TRBJ2-7; no clear D. Germline values: CDR1 MNHNS, CDR2 SASEGT. This CDR3 contains 13 residues. Between the trimmed V and J ends, which lost 1 base and 0 bases, there was a span of 4 bases.

The V gene is TRBV19, the J gene TRBJ1-6; D is ambiguous. V was shortened by 3 bases and J by 2 bases, with 8 bases between the two germline ends. The CDR3 extends over 15 amino acids. CDR1 and CDR2 (germline): LNHDA, SQIVND (reference sequence). This chain's CDR3 is CASSIIGTYNSPLHF. The CDR3, as DNA: TGTGCCAGTAGTATTATTGGTACCTATAATTCACCCCTCCACTTT.

This clone was observed a few times. This chain uses TRBV9 with TRBJ2-2; TRBD2 matches at 12 bases. In germline, CDR1 is SGDLS, CDR2 YYNGEE. The J segment lost 5 bases and the V segment lost 2 bases, leaving 4 bases of the junction unmatched. The CDR3 sequence is 16 residues long. CDR3 bases: TGTGCCAGCAGCGTCTCACTAGCGGGGGGAACCGGGGAGCTGTTTTTT. Translated, it gives CASSVSLAGGTGELFF.

A word on this clone: In the same sample, other DNA sequences code for this CDR3. The chain carries TRBV20-1 and TRBJ2-7; tentative D call: TRBD1 (6 bases). Germline-derived CDR1 and CDR2 are DFQATT and SNEGSKA (reference sequence). Trimming pared 1 base from V and 6 bases from J, leaving 7 bases between. The CDR3 is 11 amino acids. CDR3 region: CSARGGGEQYF. The CDR3 DNA sequence: TGCAGTGCTAGAGGAGGGGGCGAGCAGTACTTC.

The chain is built from TRBV10-2 and TRBJ1-3, with no clear D. Trimming shortened V by 4 bases and J by 8 bases, and 12 bases separated the two germline ends. The CDR3 is made up of 13 amino acids. In germline, CDR1 is WSHSY, CDR2 SAAADI. The CDR3 region has the DNA TGCGCCAGCAGTGTTGGTTTCGAAGACACCATATATTTT. Residues: CASSVGFEDTIYF.

This clone came up once. V and J are TRBV10-2 and TRBJ1-2, with D uncertain. The germline gives CDR1 WSHSY, CDR2 SAAADI. Trimming removed 3 bases at V and 0 bases at J, with 11 bases between. The CDR3 consists of 15 residues. The CDR3 region is CASSDAAKPNYGYTF. The CDR3 nucleotides are TGCGCCAGCAGTGATGCGGCAAAACCTAACTATGGCTACACCTTC.

The gene calls are TRBV5-4 and TRBJ1-2, with unresolved D. The CDR3 length is 14 residues. Germline CDR1 is SGHNT and CDR2 is YYREEE (reference sequence). V dropped 2 bases and J dropped 3 bases, with 11 bases sitting between them. The DNA of the CDR3 is TGTGCCAGCAGCTTACACGGGGAGGACTATGGCTACACCTTC. Protein sequence: CASSLHGEDYGYTF.

The chain couples TRBV29-1 to TRBJ1-5; 9 bases map to TRBD1. CDR1 and CDR2 (germline): SQVTM, ANQGSEA. This CDR3 contains 13 residues. V shed 6 bases, J shed 5 bases, and the junction held 5 bases outside the gene matches. The CDR3 sequence is CSVGQGGDQPQHF. In nucleotides, the CDR3 is TGCAGCGTGGGACAGGGAGGGGATCAGCCCCAGCATTTT.

The J gene is TRBJ2-1, the V gene TRBV6-4; TRBD2 matches at 7 bases. Germline CDR1 reads MRHNA; CDR2 reads SNTAGT. V lost 2 bases and J lost 2; bases outside the gene matches: 3. CDR3 length: 15 amino acids. Here the CDR3 DNA reads TGTGCCAGCAGTGACCGAGCGGGGACCTACAATGAGCAGTTCTTC. Amino acid sequence: CASSDRAGTYNEQFF.

The rearrangement links TRBV18 to TRBJ1-2, with 7 positions matching TRBD1. Germline CDR1 and CDR2: KGHSH and LQKENI. This CDR3 is built from 15 residues. The ends lost 6 bases at V and 2 bases at J; junction bases unmatched: 9. CDR3: CASSERTGENYGYTF. CDR3 DNA: TGTGCCAGCTCCGAAAGGACAGGCGAGAACTATGGCTACACCTTC.

The genes are TRBV27 and TRBJ1-6; weak D call: TRBD1 (5 bases). V shed 2 bases and J shed 8 bases, with 7 bases lying between them. This CDR3 comprises 13 residues. CDR1 is MNHEY, CDR2 SMNVEV, per germline (reference sequence). CDR3 coding DNA: TGTGCCAGCAGTTTAAACAGGTATTCACCCCTCCACTTT. As protein: CASSLNRYSPLHF.

This clone was seen just once. The J gene is TRBJ1-5, the V gene TRBV6-6; 7 nucleotides align to TRBD1. This CDR3 has 13 residues. Trimming removed 10 bases from V and 4 bases from J; junction bases left unmatched: 7. The germline V gene encodes CDR1 MNHNY and CDR2 SVGAGI (reference sequence). For the CDR3, the DNA is TGTGCCACAAGGCAGGGACAGAATCAGCCCCAGCATTTT. The encoded protein is CATRQGQNQPQHF.